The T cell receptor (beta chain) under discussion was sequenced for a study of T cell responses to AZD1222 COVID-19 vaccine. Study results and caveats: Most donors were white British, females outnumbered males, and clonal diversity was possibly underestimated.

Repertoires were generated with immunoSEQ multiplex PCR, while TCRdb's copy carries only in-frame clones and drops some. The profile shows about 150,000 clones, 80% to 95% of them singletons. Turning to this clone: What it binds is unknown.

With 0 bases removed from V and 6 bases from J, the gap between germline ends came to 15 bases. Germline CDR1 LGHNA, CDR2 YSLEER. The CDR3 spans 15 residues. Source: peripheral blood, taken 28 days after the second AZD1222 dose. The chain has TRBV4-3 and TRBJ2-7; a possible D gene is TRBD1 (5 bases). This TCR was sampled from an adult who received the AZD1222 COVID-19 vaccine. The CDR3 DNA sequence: TGCGCCAGCAGCCAAGATAGGGCAGGGCGAGGCGAGCAGTACTTC. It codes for CASSQDRAGRGEQYF.